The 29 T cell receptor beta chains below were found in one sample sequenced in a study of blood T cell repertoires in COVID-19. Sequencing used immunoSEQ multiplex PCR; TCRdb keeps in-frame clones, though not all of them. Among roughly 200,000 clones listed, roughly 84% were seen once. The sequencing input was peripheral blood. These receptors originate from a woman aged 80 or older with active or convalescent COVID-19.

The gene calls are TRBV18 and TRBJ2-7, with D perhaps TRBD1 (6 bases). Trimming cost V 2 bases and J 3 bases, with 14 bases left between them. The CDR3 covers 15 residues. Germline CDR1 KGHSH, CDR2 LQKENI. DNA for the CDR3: TGTGCCAGCTCACCATTAAGGCAGGGGAGCTACGAGCAGTACTTC. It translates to CASSPLRQGSYEQYF. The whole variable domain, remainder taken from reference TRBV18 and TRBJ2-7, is NAGVMQNPRHLVRRRGQEARLRCSPMKGHSHVYWYRQLPEEGLKFMVYLQKENIIDESGMPKERFSAEFPKEGPSILRIQQVVRGDSAAYFCASSPLRQGSYEQYFGPGTRLTVT.

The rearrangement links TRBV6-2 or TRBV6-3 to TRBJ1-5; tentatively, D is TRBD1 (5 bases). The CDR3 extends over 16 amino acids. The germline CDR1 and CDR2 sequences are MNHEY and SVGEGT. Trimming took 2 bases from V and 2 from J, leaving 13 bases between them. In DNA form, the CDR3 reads TGTGCCAGCAGTTACGTTGGGGGGAGGGGCAATCAGCCCCAGCATTTT. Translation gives CASSYVGGRGNQPQHF.

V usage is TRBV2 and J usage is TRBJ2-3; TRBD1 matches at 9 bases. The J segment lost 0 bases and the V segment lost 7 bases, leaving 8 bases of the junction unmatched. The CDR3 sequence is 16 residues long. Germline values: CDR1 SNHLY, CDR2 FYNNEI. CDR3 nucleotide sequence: TGTGCCAGCATAAAGACCGGGACAGGGAGCACAGATACGCAGTATTTT. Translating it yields CASIKTGTGSTDTQYF.

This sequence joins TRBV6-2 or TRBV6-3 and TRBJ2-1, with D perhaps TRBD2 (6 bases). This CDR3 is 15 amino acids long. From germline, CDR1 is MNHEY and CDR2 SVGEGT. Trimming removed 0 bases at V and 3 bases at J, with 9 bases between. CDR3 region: CASSYSRGNYNEQFF. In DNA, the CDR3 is TGTGCCAGCAGTTACTCACGGGGGAACTACAATGAGCAGTTCTTC.

The CDR3 DNA reads TGTGCCAGCAGTTCTAACAGGGGGGGTGACACCGGGGAGCTGTTTTTT. Protein: CASSSNRGGDTGELFF. The gene calls are TRBV6-5 and TRBJ2-2; weak D call: TRBD1 (8 bases). Between the trimmed V and J ends, which lost 4 bases and 3 bases, there was a span of 15 bases. Germline CDR1 and CDR2: MNHEY and SVGAGI. The CDR3 length is 16 residues.

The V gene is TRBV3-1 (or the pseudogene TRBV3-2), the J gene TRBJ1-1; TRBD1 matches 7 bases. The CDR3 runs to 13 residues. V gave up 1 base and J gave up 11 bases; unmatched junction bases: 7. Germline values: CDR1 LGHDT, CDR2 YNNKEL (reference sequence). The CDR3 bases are TGTGCCAGCAGCCAAGGGACAGGAGGTTCGGCTTTCTTT. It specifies CASSQGTGGSAFF.

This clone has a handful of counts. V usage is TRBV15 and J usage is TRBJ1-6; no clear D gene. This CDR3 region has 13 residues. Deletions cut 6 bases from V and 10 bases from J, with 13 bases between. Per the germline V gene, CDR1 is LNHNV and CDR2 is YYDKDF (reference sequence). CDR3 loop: CATRSQASSPLHF. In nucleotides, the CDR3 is TGTGCCACCAGGAGCCAGGCAAGCTCACCCCTCCACTTT.

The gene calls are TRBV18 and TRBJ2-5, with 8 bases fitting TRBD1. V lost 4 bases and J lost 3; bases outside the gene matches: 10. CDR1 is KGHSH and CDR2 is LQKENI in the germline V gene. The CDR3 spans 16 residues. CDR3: CASSRSRQGWEETQYF. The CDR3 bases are TGTGCCAGCTCACGTTCCAGACAGGGGTGGGAAGAGACCCAGTACTTC.

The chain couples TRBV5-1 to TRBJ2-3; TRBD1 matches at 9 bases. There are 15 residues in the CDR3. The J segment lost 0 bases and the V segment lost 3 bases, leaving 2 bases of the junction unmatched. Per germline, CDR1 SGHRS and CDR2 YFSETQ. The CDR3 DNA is TGCGCCAGCAGCTGGGACAGGGCTAGCACAGATACGCAGTATTTT. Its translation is CASSWDRASTDTQYF.

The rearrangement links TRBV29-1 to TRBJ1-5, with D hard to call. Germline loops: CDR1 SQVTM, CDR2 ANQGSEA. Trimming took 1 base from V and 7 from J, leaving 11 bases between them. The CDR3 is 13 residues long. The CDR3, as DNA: TGCAGCGTTGAAGTCCCGGAGAGGCAGCCCCAGCATTTT. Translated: CSVEVPERQPQHF.

For the CDR3, the DNA is TGTGCCAGCAGCAATTGGGACTCCGACGAGCAGTACTTC. This translates into CASSNWDSDEQYF. The chain is built from TRBV21-1 and TRBJ2-7; TRBD2 was called by the table and not checked on the DNA. TRBV21-1 is deemed a pseudogene. The CDR3 covers 13 residues.

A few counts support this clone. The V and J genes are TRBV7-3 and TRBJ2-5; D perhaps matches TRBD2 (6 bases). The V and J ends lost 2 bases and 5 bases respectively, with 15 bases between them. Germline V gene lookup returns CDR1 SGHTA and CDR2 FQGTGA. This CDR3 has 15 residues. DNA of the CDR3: TGTGCCAGCAGCTTAGGCGGGGAATGGGGTGAGACCCAGTACTTC. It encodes CASSLGGEWGETQYF.

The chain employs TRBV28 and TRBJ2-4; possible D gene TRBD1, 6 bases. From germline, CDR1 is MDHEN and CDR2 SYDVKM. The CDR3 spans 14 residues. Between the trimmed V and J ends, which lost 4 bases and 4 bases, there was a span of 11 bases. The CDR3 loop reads CASSSRRGKNIQYF. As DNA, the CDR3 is TGTGCCAGCAGTTCTAGAAGGGGGAAAAACATTCAGTACTTC.

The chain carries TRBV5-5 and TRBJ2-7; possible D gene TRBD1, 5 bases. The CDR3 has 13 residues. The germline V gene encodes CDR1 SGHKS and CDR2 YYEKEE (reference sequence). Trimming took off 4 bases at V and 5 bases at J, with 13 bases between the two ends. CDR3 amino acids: CASSVAQGNEQYF. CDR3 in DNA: TGTGCCAGCAGCGTCGCTCAGGGAAACGAGCAGTACTTC.

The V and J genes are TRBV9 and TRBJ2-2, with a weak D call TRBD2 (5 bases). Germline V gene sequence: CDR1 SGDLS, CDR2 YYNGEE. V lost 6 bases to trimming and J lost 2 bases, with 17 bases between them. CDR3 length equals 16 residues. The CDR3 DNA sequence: TGTGCCAGCACCGGGGTAGGCGGGTACAACACCGGGGAGCTGTTTTTT. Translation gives CASTGVGGYNTGELFF.

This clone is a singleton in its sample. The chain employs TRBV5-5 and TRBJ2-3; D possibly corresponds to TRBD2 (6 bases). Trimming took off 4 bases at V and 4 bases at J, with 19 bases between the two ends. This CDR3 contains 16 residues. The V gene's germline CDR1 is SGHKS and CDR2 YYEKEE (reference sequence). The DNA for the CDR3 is TGTGCCAGCAGCCTCCAAGGAGGGGCAGTATCAGATACGCAGTATTTT. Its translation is CASSLQGGAVSDTQYF.

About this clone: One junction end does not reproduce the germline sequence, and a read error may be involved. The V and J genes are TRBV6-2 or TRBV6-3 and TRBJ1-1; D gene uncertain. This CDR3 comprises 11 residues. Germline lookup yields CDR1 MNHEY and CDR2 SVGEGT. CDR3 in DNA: TGTGCCAGCAGTATAAACAGTGAAGCTTTCTTT. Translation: CASSINSEAFF.

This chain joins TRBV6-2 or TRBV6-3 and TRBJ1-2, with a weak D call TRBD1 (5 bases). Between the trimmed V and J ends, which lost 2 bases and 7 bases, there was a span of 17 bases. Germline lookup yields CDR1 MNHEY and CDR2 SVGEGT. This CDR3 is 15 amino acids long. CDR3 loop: CASSYLLPSTAGYTF. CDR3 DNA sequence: TGTGCCAGCAGTTACCTCCTCCCCTCGACAGCTGGCTACACCTTC.

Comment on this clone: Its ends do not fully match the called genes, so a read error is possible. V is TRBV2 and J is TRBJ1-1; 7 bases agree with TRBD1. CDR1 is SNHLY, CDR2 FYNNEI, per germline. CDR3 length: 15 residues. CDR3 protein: CASSEAGTGRGRVGF. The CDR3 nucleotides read TGTGCCAGCAGTGAAGCGGGAACCGGGAGGGGGCGGGTTGGCTTT.

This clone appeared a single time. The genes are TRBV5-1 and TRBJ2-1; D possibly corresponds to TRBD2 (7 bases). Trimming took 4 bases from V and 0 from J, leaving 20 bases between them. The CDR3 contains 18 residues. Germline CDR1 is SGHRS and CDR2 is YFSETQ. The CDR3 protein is CASSHVGGALGSYNEQFF. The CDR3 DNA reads TGCGCCAGCAGCCACGTTGGGGGGGCCCTCGGCTCCTACAATGAGCAGTTCTTC. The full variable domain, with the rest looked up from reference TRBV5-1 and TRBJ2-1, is KAGVTQTPRYLIKTRGQQVTLSCSPISGHRSVSWYQQTPGQGLQFLFEYFSETQRNKGNFPGRFSGRQFSNSRSEMNVSTLELGDSALYLCASSHVGGALGSYNEQFFGPGTRLTVL.

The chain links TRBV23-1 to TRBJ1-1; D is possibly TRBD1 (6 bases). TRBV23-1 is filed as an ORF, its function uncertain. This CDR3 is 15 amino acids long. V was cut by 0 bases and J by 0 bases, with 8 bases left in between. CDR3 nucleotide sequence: TGCGCCAGCAGTCAATCGAGGGGGATGAACACTGAAGCTTTCTTT. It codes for CASSQSRGMNTEAFF.

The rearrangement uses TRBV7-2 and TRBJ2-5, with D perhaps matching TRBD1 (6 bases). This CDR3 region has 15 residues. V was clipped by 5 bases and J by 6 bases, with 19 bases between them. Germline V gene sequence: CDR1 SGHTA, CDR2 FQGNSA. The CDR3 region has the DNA TGTGCCAGCAGCGGAACACAGGGATTTTTGAAGACCCAGTACTTC. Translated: CASSGTQGFLKTQYF.

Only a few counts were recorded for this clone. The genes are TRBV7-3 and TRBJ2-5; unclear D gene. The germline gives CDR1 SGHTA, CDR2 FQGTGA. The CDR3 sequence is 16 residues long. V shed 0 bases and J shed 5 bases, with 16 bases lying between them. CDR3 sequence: CASSLTGLTHSETQYF. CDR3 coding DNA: TGTGCCAGCAGCTTAACGGGCCTTACGCACTCGGAGACCCAGTACTTC.

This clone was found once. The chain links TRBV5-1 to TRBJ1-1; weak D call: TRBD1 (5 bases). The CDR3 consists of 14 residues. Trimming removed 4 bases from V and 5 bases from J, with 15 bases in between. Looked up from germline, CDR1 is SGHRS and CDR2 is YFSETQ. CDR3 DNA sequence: TGCGCCAGCAGCCCCCAGGGTTCCCATACTGAAGCTTTCTTT. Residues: CASSPQGSHTEAFF.

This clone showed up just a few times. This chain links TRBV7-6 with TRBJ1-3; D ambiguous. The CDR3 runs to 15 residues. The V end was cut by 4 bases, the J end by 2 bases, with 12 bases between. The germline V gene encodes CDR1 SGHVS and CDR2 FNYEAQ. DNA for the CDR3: TGTGCCAGCAGCTCGGATCCGGGAACTGGAAACACCATATATTTT. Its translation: CASSSDPGTGNTIYF.

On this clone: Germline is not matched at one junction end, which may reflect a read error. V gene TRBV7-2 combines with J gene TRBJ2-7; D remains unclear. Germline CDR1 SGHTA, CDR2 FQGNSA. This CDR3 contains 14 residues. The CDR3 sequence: CASSLDGQSSTRHF. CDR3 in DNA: TGTGCCAGCAGCTTAGACGGTCAATCCTCTACGAGGCACTTC.

The CDR3 loop reads CASSRGTSQLMEKLFF. CDR3 coding DNA: TGTGCCAGTAGTAGAGGGACATCACAACTAATGGAAAAACTGTTTTTT. The chain uses TRBV19 and TRBJ1-4, with D tentatively TRBD1 (6 bases). This CDR3 is 16 amino acids long. Trimming removed 4 bases at V and 8 bases at J, with 20 bases between. CDR1 is LNHDA, CDR2 SQIVND, per germline (reference sequence).

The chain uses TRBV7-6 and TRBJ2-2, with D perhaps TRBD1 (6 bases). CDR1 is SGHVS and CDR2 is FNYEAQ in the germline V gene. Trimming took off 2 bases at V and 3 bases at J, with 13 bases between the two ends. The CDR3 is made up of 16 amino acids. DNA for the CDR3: TGTGCCAGCAGCTTATTCTCAGGGGAGCACACCGGGGAGCTGTTTTTT. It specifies CASSLFSGEHTGELFF.

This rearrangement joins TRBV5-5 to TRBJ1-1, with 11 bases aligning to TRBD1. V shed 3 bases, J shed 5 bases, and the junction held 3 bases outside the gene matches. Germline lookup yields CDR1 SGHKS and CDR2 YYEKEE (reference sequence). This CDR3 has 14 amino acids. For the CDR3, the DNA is TGTGCCAGCAGCTGGGGACAGGGGGGGACTGAAGCTTTCTTT. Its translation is CASSWGQGGTEAFF.